The 22 T cell receptor beta chains below were found in one sample sequenced in a study of Ad26.COV2.S vaccination and SARS-CoV-2 variants (dated by TCRdb to the early 2020s). The library was generated by the immunoSEQ multiplex PCR assay. TCRdb mirrors the immuneACCESS table, restricted to in-frame sequences. Some clones are absent from its copies; in checked studies, under half trace to an unresolved V gene, and the reason for the others is unknown. Recorded for this sample are hundreds of thousands of clones; 80% to 95% of them occurred a single time. 10% to 15% of the sample is held by the ten biggest clonotypes. The meaning of the sample's treatment or condition label: roughly 20 received Ad26.COV2.S at low or high dose, single or two shots; 5 received placebo; per-sample allocation not given. Repertoires of vaccine and placebo recipients were sequenced from samples collected on day 63 after the first injection.

Sequencing used peripheral blood, obtained in a trial of Ad26.COV2.S vaccine versus placebo. These receptors originate from a person between 18 and 59 years old who received the Ad26.COV2.S COVID-19 vaccine or a placebo.

V and J are TRBV10-3 and TRBJ1-2, with unresolved D. This CDR3 has 11 amino acids. Germline V gives CDR1 ENHRY, CDR2 SYGVKD. V was pared by 9 bases and J by 8 bases, with 13 bases between. CDR3 in DNA: TGTGCCATGTTAACGGGAGAGGGCTACACCTTC. Translation: CAMLTGEGYTF.

This clone was seen only once. The chain combines TRBV7-9 with TRBJ2-7; 10 positions agree with TRBD2. The CDR3 covers 14 residues. Germline loops: CDR1 SEHNR, CDR2 FQNEAQ (reference sequence). The trim removed 6 bases at V and 0 bases at J, leaving 2 bases unmatched. CDR3 in DNA: TGTGCCAGCAGTACTAGCGGGGCCTCCTACGAGCAGTACTTC. Translation: CASSTSGASYEQYF. Full variable domain (rest looked up from reference TRBV7-9 and TRBJ2-7): DTGVSQNPRHKITKRGQNVTFRCDPISEHNRLYWYRQTLGQGPEFLTYFQNEAQLEKSRLLSDRFSAERPKGSFSTLEIQRTEQGDSAMYLCASSTSGASYEQYFGPGTRLTVT.

The rearrangement uses TRBV7-9 and TRBJ2-1, with 8 positions matching TRBD1. This CDR3 has 15 residues. The germline V gene encodes CDR1 SEHNR and CDR2 FQNEAQ (reference sequence). V shed 5 bases and J 0 bases; nucleotides not matched to a gene: 3. The CDR3 DNA follows: TGTGCCAGCAGCCGGGACAGGAGCTCCTACAATGAGCAGTTCTTC. Translation: CASSRDRSSYNEQFF. The entire variable domain, with the rest obtained from reference TRBV7-9 and TRBJ2-1, is as follows: DTGVSQNPRHKITKRGQNVTFRCDPISEHNRLYWYRQTLGQGPEFLTYFQNEAQLEKSRLLSDRFSAERPKGSFSTLEIQRTEQGDSAMYLCASSRDRSSYNEQFFGPGTRLTVL.

The genes are TRBV7-9 and TRBJ2-6; a possible D gene is TRBD1 (5 bases). CDR1 is SEHNR and CDR2 is FQNEAQ in the germline V gene (reference sequence). The CDR3 runs 17 residues. Trimming took 3 bases from V and 8 from J, leaving 20 bases between them. CDR3 sequence reads: CASSFLQGSYMTNVLTF. CDR3 bases: TGTGCCAGCAGCTTTCTGCAGGGAAGTTATATGACCAACGTCCTGACTTTC. Using reference TRBV7-9 and TRBJ2-6 for the parts outside the CDR3, the full variable domain is DTGVSQNPRHKITKRGQNVTFRCDPISEHNRLYWYRQTLGQGPEFLTYFQNEAQLEKSRLLSDRFSAERPKGSFSTLEIQRTEQGDSAMYLCASSFLQGSYMTNVLTFGAGSRLTVL.

The CDR3 loop is CASSFTYRFVTDTQYF. Written as DNA, the CDR3 is TGTGCCAGCAGTTTCACTTATCGGTTCGTAACAGATACGCAGTATTTT. The chain joins TRBV6-5 to TRBJ2-3; D uncertain. Germline V gene sequence: CDR1 MNHEY, CDR2 SVGAGI. CDR3 length: 16 amino acids. Trimming cost V 4 bases and J 3 bases, with 17 bases left between them.

This chain joins TRBV19 and TRBJ1-5; D is perhaps TRBD1 (5 bases). Germline CDR1 LNHDA, CDR2 SQIVND (reference sequence). CDR3 length equals 15 residues. The V gene lost 3 bases and the J gene lost 2 bases, with 11 bases spanning the gap. CDR3 residues: CASSILGEGNQPQHF. The CDR3 nucleotides read TGTGCCAGTAGTATTCTAGGGGAGGGCAATCAGCCCCAGCATTTT.

The chain has TRBV27 and TRBJ2-7; a weak D match, TRBD2 (6 bases). Germline assignment: CDR1 MNHEY and CDR2 SMNVEV (reference sequence). There are 13 residues in the CDR3. The V and J ends lost 4 bases and 4 bases respectively, with 11 bases between them. This CDR3 is CASSSSGLYEQYF. The DNA of the CDR3 is TGTGCCAGCAGTTCCTCGGGACTTTACGAGCAGTACTTC.

The V gene is TRBV13, the J gene TRBJ1-5; D gene unclear. Germline V gives CDR1 PRHDT, CDR2 FYEKMQ (reference sequence). The germline V and J ends were trimmed by 1 base and 2 bases, with 6 bases remaining between them. The CDR3 is 14 residues long. This CDR3 reads CASSLDIGNQPQHF. In nucleotides, the CDR3 is TGTGCCAGCAGCTTAGACATTGGCAATCAGCCCCAGCATTTT.

This chain links TRBV7-9 with TRBJ2-1; no definite D call. V lost 3 bases to trimming and J lost 6 bases, with 15 bases between them. The CDR3 runs 15 residues. Germline V gives CDR1 SEHNR, CDR2 FQNEAQ (reference sequence). The CDR3 is CASSFTSGYLNEQFF. In nucleotides, the CDR3 is TGTGCCAGCAGCTTCACCTCTGGTTACCTCAATGAGCAGTTCTTC.

The J gene is TRBJ2-1, the V gene TRBV19; 10 nucleotides align to TRBD2. CDR1 is LNHDA and CDR2 is SQIVND in the germline V gene (reference sequence). There are 15 residues in the CDR3. Trimming removed 7 bases from V and 5 bases from J; junction bases left unmatched: 8. The CDR3 loop reads CASNALAGAHNEQFF. For the CDR3, the DNA is TGTGCCAGTAATGCTCTAGCGGGAGCCCACAATGAGCAGTTCTTC. Combining the CDR3 with reference TRBV19 and TRBJ2-1 gives the whole variable domain DGGITQSPKYLFRKEGQNVTLSCEQNLNHDAMYWYRQDPGQGLRLIYYSQIVNDFQKGDIAEGYSVSREKKESFPLTVTSAQKNPTAFYLCASNALAGAHNEQFFGPGTRLTVL.

The rearrangement links TRBV25-1 to TRBJ2-3; D is unclear. Germline V gene data show CDR1 as MGHDK and CDR2 as SYGVNS. This CDR3 is built from 14 residues. Trimming removed 3 bases from V and 6 bases from J, with 13 bases in between. This chain's CDR3 is CASSEVGPRDTQYF. DNA of the CDR3: TGTGCCAGCAGTGAGGTCGGGCCCCGGGATACGCAGTATTTT.

V gene TRBV29-1 combines with J gene TRBJ1-1; no definite D call. Germline assignment: CDR1 SQVTM and CDR2 ANQGSEA. The CDR3 runs to 12 residues. With 6 bases removed from V and 1 base from J, the gap between germline ends came to 9 bases. In DNA form, the CDR3 reads TGCAGCGTCCGAAGGGAGAACACTGAAGCTTTCTTT. Translated, it gives CSVRRENTEAFF.

The chain carries TRBV7-6 and TRBJ2-3; 12 bases line up with TRBD2. Germline-derived CDR1 and CDR2 are SGHVS and FNYEAQ. J gave up 9 bases and V 5 bases, and 9 bases lay outside the gene matches. This CDR3 has 15 amino acids. The CDR3 bases are TGTGCCAGCAGCCCGACTAGCGGGAGAACCGGCACGCAGTATTTT. Its protein product is CASSPTSGRTGTQYF.

The sample holds one count of this clone. The V and J genes are TRBV9 and TRBJ2-7, with 11 bases aligning to TRBD2. V trimming: 2 bases; J trimming: 2 bases; junction bases outside the gene matches: 6. Looked up from germline, CDR1 is SGDLS and CDR2 is YYNGEE. This CDR3 is built from 16 residues. The DNA of the CDR3 is TGTGCCAGCAGCGTGTCCGGGACTAGCGGAGCCTACGAGCAGTACTTC. Protein: CASSVSGTSGAYEQYF.

J is TRBJ2-7 and V is TRBV5-4, with no clear D. Trimming left V 4 bases short and J 5 bases short, with 7 bases between. CDR1 and CDR2 from the germline V gene are SGHNT and YYREEE (reference sequence). The CDR3 contains 11 residues. As DNA, the CDR3 is TGTGCCAGCAGCAGTCAGAACGAGCAGTACTTC. Its protein product is CASSSQNEQYF.

The chain employs TRBV7-8 and TRBJ2-1; D is perhaps TRBD2 (6 bases). The V gene's germline CDR1 is SGHVS and CDR2 FQNEAQ. V was clipped by 2 bases and J by 7 bases, with 12 bases between them. The length of the CDR3 is 14 residues. CDR3 amino acids: CASSLLSGRNEQFF. The CDR3 DNA follows: TGTGCCAGCAGCTTACTCAGCGGGCGAAATGAGCAGTTCTTC.

This chain uses TRBV12-5 with TRBJ1-4, with D perhaps TRBD1 (6 bases). From germline, CDR1 is LGHNT and CDR2 FRNRAP. The CDR3 extends over 13 amino acids. Trimming took off 6 bases at V and 8 bases at J, with 13 bases between the two ends. The CDR3 spells CASGAGQSEKLFF. The CDR3 DNA reads as TGTGCTAGTGGGGCCGGACAGTCCGAAAAACTGTTTTTT.

In regard to this clone: Other nucleotide sequences in the sample specify the same CDR3. The chain is built from TRBV6-6 and TRBJ1-1, with D unresolved. Germline CDR1 reads MNHNY; CDR2 reads SVGAGI (reference sequence). The V gene lost 0 bases and the J gene lost 2 bases, with 7 bases spanning the gap. The CDR3 runs to 14 residues. CDR3 sequence (DNA): TGTGCCAGCAGTTACTCTACCGGTAACACTGAAGCTTTCTTT. Protein sequence: CASSYSTGNTEAFF.

V and J are TRBV5-1 and TRBJ2-5; 8 nucleotides line up with TRBD1. CDR3 length: 13 amino acids. With V trimmed by 1 base and J by 10 bases, 6 bases remained unmatched. CDR1 SGHRS and CDR2 YFSETQ come from the germline V gene. The CDR3 loop is CASSLQDREDQYF. In nucleotides, the CDR3 is TGCGCCAGCAGCTTGCAGGACAGGGAGGACCAGTACTTC.

The V and J genes are TRBV2 and TRBJ2-7; tentatively, D is TRBD1 (6 bases). CDR1 is SNHLY and CDR2 is FYNNEI in the germline V gene. This CDR3 spans 14 amino acids. V lost 4 bases and J lost 7, with 17 bases in between. The CDR3 sequence: CASSGSQGWGEQYF. The CDR3 DNA is TGTGCCAGCAGTGGGTCACAGGGATGGGGGGAGCAGTACTTC.

J is TRBJ2-1 and V is TRBV13, with TRBD1 matching over 7 bases. Germline V lookup: CDR1 PRHDT, CDR2 FYEKMQ (reference sequence). The V and J ends lost 5 bases and 6 bases, in that order; junction bases with no gene match: 10. This CDR3 is 15 amino acids long. The CDR3, as DNA: TGTGCCAGCAGCCTTAGACAGGGCTTATCCAATGAGCAGTTCTTC. Encoded protein: CASSLRQGLSNEQFF.

The chain has TRBV6-5 and TRBJ2-3; D is undetermined. Germline assignment: CDR1 MNHEY and CDR2 SVGAGI. The V end lost 2 bases, the J end lost 4 bases, and 1 base lay between the germline ends. The CDR3 totals 11 residues. CDR3 sequence (DNA): TGTGCCAGCAGTTACCCAGATACGCAGTATTTT. It translates to CASSYPDTQYF.